This TCR beta chain was identified in a study of CD8+ T cells in alopecia areata. Extracted RNA was reverse transcribed, and the resulting cDNA served as sequencing template. TCRdb's table, derived via immunoSEQ multiplex PCR, lists solely in-frame clones and lacks some. The sample records 150,000 to 250,000 clones, around 60% being singletons. The ends were cut back, 6 bases at V and 1 base at J, with 9 bases in the middle. The germline gives CDR1 MNHNY, CDR2 SVGAGI (reference sequence). The CDR3 runs to 14 residues. Treatment: oral pan-JAK inhibitor, 5-10 mg twice daily. The sequence was obtained from a human donor with alopecia areata. The genes are TRBV6-6 and TRBJ2-2, with D perhaps TRBD1 or TRBD2 (6 bases each). Material: CD4+ T cells sorted from blood, obtained at week 4, from a patient treated with tofacitinib. The CDR3 spells CASRRGVNTGELFF. As DNA, the CDR3 is TGTGCCAGCAGAAGGGGGGTGAACACCGGGGAGCTGTTTTTT.